This T cell receptor (beta chain) was found in a study of blood T cell repertoires in COVID-19 (dated by TCRdb to about 2020). For the study in its entirety: Collaborator samples came from the United States, Italy and Spain and covered acute and convalescent phases of COVID-19. The material from the prospective study consisted of cDNA or gDNA derived from T cells, B-cell-depleted T cells, or PBMCs. Deeply sampled blood TCRbeta repertoires from subjects exposed to, actively infected with, or recovered from COVID-19 were included in the dataset. The repertoires were released in a freely available public database intended as a resource for research on the immune response to SARS-CoV-2. The samples were drawn from the first 160 participants of the ongoing ImmuneRACE study and from 1,254 subjects provided by 6 global collaborators. Sample metadata almost always included a de-identified subject ID, COVID-19 status, age in years and sex. Where available, HLA class I and class II types were obtained from metadata supplied by the sample provider rather than from assay-based typing.

Study-level results and caveats: Clinical and demographic metadata were provided uncurated, with the amount varying by source and participant.

Participants in the prospective study were enrolled through a virtual design, were aged roughly 18 to 95 years, and lived in under 25 United States geographic areas. Cohort assignment in the prospective study relied on participant-reported clinical history from a screening survey and a study questionnaire. For ImmuneRACE Cohort 3, a participant was defined as recovered based on two consecutive negative NP/OP PCR tests, clearance by a healthcare professional, or resolution of symptoms. In the prospective study, whole blood, serum and a nasopharyngeal or oropharyngeal swab were collected from each participant by mobile phlebotomists. Prospective study participants could optionally give additional blood draws and questionnaires over a roughly 2-month period. Prospective study blood samples were shipped either frozen or at room temperature before DNA extraction. V is trimmed back by 0 bases and J by 4 bases, and the junction contains 3 bases that no gene match accounts for. As encoded in the germline V gene, CDR1 is MGHRA while CDR2 is YSYEKL. Measured from the cysteine to the phenylalanine, the CDR3 is 15 residues long. The DNA shown is the 45-base CDR3, in frame from base 1.

The count of this clone is one. Its antigen has not been determined. No clone much larger than this one lies a single base away; base qualities are absent. The immunoSEQ Assay, a bias-controlled multiplex PCR, was used to amplify TCRbeta CDR3 regions from genomic DNA. The source study handled its data this way. Nucleated cell counts per sample were estimated from amplification of reference gene primers within the assay. To quantify the absolute abundance of each unique TCRbeta CDR3 rearrangement, sequence reads were collapsed and filtered. For each sample, productive Simpson clonality was calculated as the square root of Simpson's diversity index across productive rearrangements. In TCRdb, the immuneACCESS table is reduced to in-frame sequences with V and J assigned. These tables do not hold every clone; where another copy was compared, an unresolved V gene accounts for under half, and the others remain unexplained. The V and J calls and clone size come from that table; D and trimming were worked out from the DNA. This sample holds around 150,000 clones; more than 70% were observed only once. 5% to 6% of the sample is in the top ten clones.

The sequenced material came from PBMCs or T cells enriched from blood (not recorded which). The clonotype originates from a man in his forties who had recovered from COVID-19. In this chain, TRBV4-1 is recombined with TRBJ1-2, with TRBD1 matching 9 junction bases. The nucleotides read TGCGCCAGCAGCCAAGATCGGACAGGGGTCTATGGCTACACCTTC. Translated, this gives CASSQDRTGVYGYTF.